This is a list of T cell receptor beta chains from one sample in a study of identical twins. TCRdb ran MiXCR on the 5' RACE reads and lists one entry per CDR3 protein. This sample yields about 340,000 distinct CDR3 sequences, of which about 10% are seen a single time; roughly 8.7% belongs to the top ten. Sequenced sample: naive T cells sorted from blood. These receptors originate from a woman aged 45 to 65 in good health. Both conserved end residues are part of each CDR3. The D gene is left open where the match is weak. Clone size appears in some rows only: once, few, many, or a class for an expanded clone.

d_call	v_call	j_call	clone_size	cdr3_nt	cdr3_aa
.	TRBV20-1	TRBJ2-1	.	TGCAGTGCCAACCGGGGAAACAATGAGCAGTTCTTC	CSANRGNNEQFF
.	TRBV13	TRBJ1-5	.	TGTGCCAGCAGCTCCGGGAGGGGCCAGCCCCAGCATTTT	CASSSGRGQPQHF
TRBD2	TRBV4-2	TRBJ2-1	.	TGTGCCAGCAGCCAAGATCGCGGTAGCGGGGGAAGCAATGAGCAGTTCTTC	CASSQDRGSGGSNEQFF
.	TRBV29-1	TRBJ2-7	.	TGCAGCGTTGGAGACTACTCCTACGAGCAGTACTTC	CSVGDYSYEQYF
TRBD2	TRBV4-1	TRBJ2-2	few	TGCGCCAGCAGCCAAGGGACTAGCGACCACACCGGGGAGCTGTTTTTT	CASSQGTSDHTGELFF
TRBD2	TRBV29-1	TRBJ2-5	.	TGCAGCGTTGGATACCTCAGCGGGAGTGGCCCCCAAGAGACCCAGTACTTC	CSVGYLSGSGPQETQYF
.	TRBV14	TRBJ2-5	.	TGTGCCAGCAGCCCCCATATCATCGGGGTGATGGAGACCCAGTACTTC	CASSPHIIGVMETQYF
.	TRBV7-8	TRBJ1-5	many	TGTGCCAGCAGCTTAGGTAGGGGGTCGCCCCAGCATTTT	CASSLGRGSPQHF
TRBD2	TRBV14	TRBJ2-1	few	TGTGCCAGCAGCCCCCACTCTAGCGGGTCGTACAATGAGCAGTTCTTC	CASSPHSSGSYNEQFF
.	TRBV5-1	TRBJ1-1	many	TGCGCCAGCAGCTTGGATGGCAGGGACGTCACTGAAGCTTTCTTT	CASSLDGRDVTEAFF
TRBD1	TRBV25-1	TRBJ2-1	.	TGTGCCAGCAACCTTATATCAGGGGGCGAGCAGTTCTTC	CASNLISGGEQFF
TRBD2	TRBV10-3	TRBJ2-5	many	TGTGCCATCAGTGTACTAGCGGAGTCAAGTGAAACCCAGTACTTC	CAISVLAESSETQYF
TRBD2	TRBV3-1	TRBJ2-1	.	TGTGCCAGCAGCCAGTTCAGCGGGAGCTCCTACAATGAGCAGTTCTTC	CASSQFSGSSYNEQFF
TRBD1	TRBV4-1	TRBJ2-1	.	TGCGCCAGCAGCCAAGTCCCGGGACAGGGGAATGAGCAGTTCTTC	CASSQVPGQGNEQFF
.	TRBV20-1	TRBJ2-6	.	TGCAGTGCTAGAGATACACACTCTGGGGCCAACGTCCTGACTTTC	CSARDTHSGANVLTF
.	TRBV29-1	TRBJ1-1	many	TGCAGCGTCTTATACAGCGAAGGTGAAGCTTTCTTT	CSVLYSEGEAFF
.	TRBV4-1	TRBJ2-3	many	TGCGCCAGCAGCCCTTTAGGTGGGGCAGATACGCAGTATTTT	CASSPLGGADTQYF
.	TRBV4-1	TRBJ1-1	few	TGCGCCAGCAGCCAAACAGACGCCCCCGAAGCTTTCTTT	CASSQTDAPEAFF
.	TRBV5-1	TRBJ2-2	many	TGCGCCAGCAGCTTGGTACCCGCGGGACGGACCGGGGAGCTGTTTTTT	CASSLVPAGRTGELFF
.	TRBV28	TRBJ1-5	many	TGTGCCAGCAGTTTTGAGGGGGAAAATCAGCCCCAGCATTTT	CASSFEGENQPQHF
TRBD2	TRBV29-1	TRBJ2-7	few	TGCAGCGTTAGGGTGATAGCGGGAGTTTACGAGCAGTACTTC	CSVRVIAGVYEQYF
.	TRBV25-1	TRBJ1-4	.	TGTGCCAGCAGTGACGCCAGGCCCCCCGAAAAACTGTTTTTT	CASSDARPPEKLFF
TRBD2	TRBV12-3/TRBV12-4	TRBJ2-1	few	TGTGCCAGCCACCCTATAGCGGGAGGGTTATACAATGAGCAGTTCTTC	CASHPIAGGLYNEQFF
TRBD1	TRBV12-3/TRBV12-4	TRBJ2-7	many	TGTGCCAGCACCCTGACAGGGCGCGACGAGCAGTACTTC	CASTLTGRDEQYF
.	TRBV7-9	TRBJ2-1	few	TGTGCCAGCAGCTTACTTAGCGTCCGCTCCTACAATGAGCAGTTCTTC	CASSLLSVRSYNEQFF
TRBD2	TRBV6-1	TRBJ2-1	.	TGTGCCAGCAACGCCGGGAGGAGCTCCTACAATGAGCAGTTCTTC	CASNAGRSSYNEQFF
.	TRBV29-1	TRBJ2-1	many	TGCAGCGAAGGAGGGTACAATGAGCAGTTCTTC	CSEGGYNEQFF
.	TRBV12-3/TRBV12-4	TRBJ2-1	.	TGTGCCAGCAGAAGCCAAGCCGCCCTCCTCTACAATGAGCAGTTCTTC	CASRSQAALLYNEQFF
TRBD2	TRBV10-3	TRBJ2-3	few	TGTGCCATCACAGCGGGAGGGCCTCTTGGCACAGATACGCAGTATTTT	CAITAGGPLGTDTQYF
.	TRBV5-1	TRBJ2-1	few	TGCGCCAGCAGCATGGACTCGGGAGACAATGAGCAGTTCTTC	CASSMDSGDNEQFF
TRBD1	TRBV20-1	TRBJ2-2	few	TGCAGTGCTAGTGGGACAGGGGGAGTACATTCCGGGGAGCTGTTTTTT	CSASGTGGVHSGELFF
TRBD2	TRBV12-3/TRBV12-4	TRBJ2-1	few	TGTGCCAGCAGTCCCCGGACTAGCGGGAGGCTTTCCTACAATGAGCAGTTCTTC	CASSPRTSGRLSYNEQFF
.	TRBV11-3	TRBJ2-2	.	TGTGCCAGCAAGGGGCAGGTAGCCACCGGGGAGCTGTTTTTT	CASKGQVATGELFF
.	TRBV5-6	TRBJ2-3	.	TGTGCCAGCAGCCCCGTCCGGGGGGCGACAGATACGCAGTATTTT	CASSPVRGATDTQYF
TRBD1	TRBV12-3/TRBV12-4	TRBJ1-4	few	TGTGCCAGCACCGACAGGGGCAAGGAGGAAAAACTGTTTTTT	CASTDRGKEEKLFF
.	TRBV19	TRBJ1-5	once	TGTGCCAGTAGTAATCTGCTGGTGGGGGGGAATCAGCCCCAGCATTTT	CASSNLLVGGNQPQHF
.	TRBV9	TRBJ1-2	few	TGTGCCAGCAGCGTAGGGAACGGCTACACCTTC	CASSVGNGYTF
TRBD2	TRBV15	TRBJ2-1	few	TGTGCCACCAGCAGAGATTTGGGACTAGCGGGAGATGGGGTCAATGAGCAGTTCTTC	CATSRDLGLAGDGVNEQFF
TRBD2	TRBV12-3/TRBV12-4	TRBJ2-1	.	TGTGCCAGCAGTTTATCGGGGAGGGACAATGAGCAGTTCTTC	CASSLSGRDNEQFF
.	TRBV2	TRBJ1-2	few	TGTGCCAGCAGAGAGAGCTATGGCTACACCTTC	CASRESYGYTF
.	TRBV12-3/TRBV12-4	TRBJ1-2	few	TGTGCCAGCAGTGATCCAGGCTATGGCTACACCTTC	CASSDPGYGYTF
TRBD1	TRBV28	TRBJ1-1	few	TGTGCCAGCCGAGACAGGGGGAACACTGAAGCTTTCTTT	CASRDRGNTEAFF
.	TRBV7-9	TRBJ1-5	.	TGTGCCAGCAGCTTAGGACATAGCAATCAGCCCCAGCATTTT	CASSLGHSNQPQHF
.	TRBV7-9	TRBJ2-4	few	TGTGCCAGCAGCCTAGTCCCGGGACAGCGGGCGACCCCTGTAGCCAAAAACATTCAGTACTTC	CASSLVPGQRATPVAKNIQYF
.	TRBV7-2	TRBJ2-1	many	TGTGCCAGCAGCTCCGGGTTGGGGGGCAATGAGCAGTTCTTC	CASSSGLGGNEQFF
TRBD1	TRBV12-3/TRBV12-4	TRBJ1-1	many	TGTGCCAGCAGTTTCCTGAGCGAGACAGGGGAAGCTTTCTTT	CASSFLSETGEAFF
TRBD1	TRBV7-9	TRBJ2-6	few	TGTGCCAGCAGTACCCAGGGGGCAATGAGGGGGGCCAACGTCCTGACTTTC	CASSTQGAMRGANVLTF
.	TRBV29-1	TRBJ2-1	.	TGCAGCGTTGGCGTACGTGGGGACAATGAGCAGTTCTTC	CSVGVRGDNEQFF
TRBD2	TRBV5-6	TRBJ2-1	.	TGTGCCAGCAGCTGGGGGACTAGCGGGAGAGGAAATTACAATGACCAGTTCTTC	CASSWGTSGRGNYNDQFF
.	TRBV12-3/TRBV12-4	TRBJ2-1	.	TGTGCCACCGGGCCCAGCGACCCTTCCTACAATGAGCAGTTCTTC	CATGPSDPSYNEQFF
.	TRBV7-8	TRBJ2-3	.	TGTGCCAGCAGCTTATTCCCGTCCGGGATCACAGATACGCAGTATTTT	CASSLFPSGITDTQYF
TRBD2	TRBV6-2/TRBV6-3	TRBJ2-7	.	TGTGCCAGCAGACTAGCGGGAGGGATCTACGAGCAGTACTTC	CASRLAGGIYEQYF
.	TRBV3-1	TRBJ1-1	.	TGTGCCAGCAGCCGACCAACCATCGGGCAGGGCGCTGAAGCTTTCTTT	CASSRPTIGQGAEAFF
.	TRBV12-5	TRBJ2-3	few	TGTGCTAGTGGTTTGGAGACAAGCACAGATACGCAGTATTTT	CASGLETSTDTQYF